A single sample gave rise to the 22 T cell receptor beta chains below, sequenced in a study of T-cell memory formation after mild COVID-19. TCRdb reanalysed the 5' RACE reads using MiXCR and keeps one entry per CDR3 protein. The sample has about 57,000 distinct CDR3 sequences, approximately 12% seen once. The sequenced sample consisted of PBMCs or a T cell subset sorted from them (not recorded which). Receptors were obtained from a man between 18 and 35 years old who had mild COVID-19 (a few samples of this study predate the infection). Cell type and time point are not known.

This chain links TRBV6-2 or TRBV6-3 with TRBJ2-3, with 7 bases aligning to TRBD1. The J segment lost 5 bases and the V segment lost 7 bases, leaving 6 bases of the junction unmatched. CDR1 is MNHEY and CDR2 is SVGEGT in the germline V gene. The CDR3 has 13 amino acids. The CDR3 loop reads CASTRDSRDTQYF. As DNA, the CDR3 is TGTGCCAGCACCAGGGACAGTAGAGATACGCAGTATTTT.

This clonotype was counted only a few times. The rearrangement joins TRBV29-1 to TRBJ2-7; tentative D call: TRBD2 (6 bases). The CDR3 spans 12 residues. Germline V CDR1 and CDR2: SQVTM, ANQGSEA. The CDR3 DNA is TGCAGTGGTGGGACTTCGGCGAGCGAGCAGTACTTC. It specifies CSGGTSASEQYF.

This clonotype has a count of ten or more. The rearrangement joins TRBV4-1 to TRBJ2-1, with 9 nucleotides matching TRBD2. The CDR3 sequence is 12 residues long. Losses at the gene ends were 3 bases for V and 10 bases for J; bases not matched to a gene: 1. The germline gives CDR1 MGHRA, CDR2 YSYEKL. The CDR3 coding sequence is TGCGCCAGCAGCCACACTAGCGGGGAGCAGTTCTTC. Protein: CASSHTSGEQFF.

This clonotype was picked up a small number of times. V and J are TRBV12-3 or TRBV12-4 and TRBJ1-2; D might be TRBD1 (5 bases). V was cut by 8 bases and J by 2 bases, with 18 bases left in between. The CDR3 consists of 15 residues. CDR3 residues: CASGSQGGINYGYTF. CDR3 sequence (DNA): TGTGCCAGCGGTTCCCAGGGAGGGATCAACTATGGCTACACCTTC.

This clonotype appeared many times. The chain joins TRBV6-2 or TRBV6-3 to TRBJ2-1; 9 bases line up with TRBD2. The length of the CDR3 is 15 residues. V dropped 2 bases and J dropped 7; count of bases not matched to a gene: 6. The V gene's germline CDR1 is MNHEY and CDR2 SVGEGT. CDR3 loop: CASSYTGSGGNEQFF. The CDR3 nucleotides read TGTGCCAGCAGTTACACCGGTAGCGGGGGTAATGAGCAGTTCTTC.

This clonotype was counted ten times or more. The genes are TRBV6-4 and TRBJ2-1, with TRBD2 matching 7 bases. Germline CDR1 MRHNA, CDR2 SNTAGT. Germline trimming cut 3 bases from V and 9 bases from J; bases unmatched to any gene: 5. The CDR3 loop spans 13 amino acids. CDR3 loop: CASSDTSVSEQFF. CDR3 coding DNA: TGTGCCAGCAGTGATACTAGCGTTTCTGAGCAGTTCTTC.

This clonotype was counted between two and nine times. The rearrangement uses TRBV7-9 and TRBJ1-1; 7 bases map to TRBD1. The germline CDR1 and CDR2 sequences are SEHNR and FQNEAQ (reference sequence). V dropped 5 bases and J dropped 4; count of bases not matched to a gene: 13. CDR3 length equals 16 residues. The CDR3 region is CASSPDRLGLRTEAFF. DNA of the CDR3: TGTGCCAGCAGCCCGGACAGGTTGGGTTTGCGCACTGAAGCTTTCTTT.

The chain employs TRBV7-2 and TRBJ1-5; D gene unclear. This CDR3 has 13 residues. Trimming cost V 8 bases and J 3 bases, with 11 bases left between them. The germline gives CDR1 SGHTA, CDR2 FQGNSA. The CDR3 loop reads CASGGVNNQPQHF. In DNA form, the CDR3 reads TGTGCCAGCGGAGGTGTAAACAATCAGCCCCAGCATTTT.

At least ten counts were recorded for this clonotype. The rearrangement joins TRBV5-1 to TRBJ2-5; perhaps TRBD2 as D (6 bases). The germline CDR1 and CDR2 sequences are SGHRS and YFSETQ. The CDR3 extends over 15 amino acids. With 2 bases removed from V and 4 bases from J, the gap between germline ends came to 15 bases. CDR3 amino acids: CASSFLGSGVETQYF. DNA of the CDR3: TGCGCCAGCAGCTTTTTGGGTAGCGGCGTAGAGACCCAGTACTTC.

The genes are TRBV7-2 and TRBJ1-1; maybe TRBD1 (5 bases). Trimming removed 5 bases at V and 1 base at J, with 17 bases between. This CDR3 comprises 16 residues. The germline CDR1 and CDR2 sequences are SGHTA and FQGNSA. CDR3 in amino acids: CASSPGQGLGNTEAFF. The CDR3 nucleotides are TGTGCCAGCAGCCCCGGCCAGGGCTTAGGGAACACTGAAGCTTTCTTT.

The V and J genes are TRBV12-3 or TRBV12-4 and TRBJ2-3; 11 nucleotides align to TRBD2. V shed 4 bases, J shed 4 bases, and the junction held 13 bases outside the gene matches. This CDR3 spans 18 amino acids. DNA of the CDR3: TGTGCCAGCAGTTGGGGACTAGCGGCGGGGGTAAAGTCAGATACGCAGTATTTT. Its protein is CASSWGLAAGVKSDTQYF.

This clonotype was recorded many times. CDR3 region: CASISPGGEAFF. The CDR3, as DNA: TGTGCCAGCATCTCACCGGGGGGCGAAGCTTTCTTT. The chain recombines TRBV28 with TRBJ1-1, with a weak D call TRBD1 (6 bases). The ends were cut back, 7 bases at V and 8 bases at J, with 14 bases in the middle. The CDR3 has 12 residues. Germline V lookup: CDR1 MDHEN, CDR2 SYDVKM.

The rearrangement uses TRBV30 and TRBJ2-1; D possibly corresponds to TRBD2 (5 bases). The V gene's germline CDR1 is GTSNPN and CDR2 SVGIG (reference sequence). This CDR3 has 14 amino acids. V lost 3 bases and J 8 bases, leaving 17 bases between the germline ends. The CDR3 region has the DNA TGTGCCTGGAGGGGCGGACGGGGAGCATATGAGCAGTTCTTC. Protein: CAWRGGRGAYEQFF.

As concerns this clonotype: The DNA is left out, because the CDR3 cannot be placed on it with certainty; the CDR3 is given as TCRdb lists it. Here the CDR3 reads CASSFGPGLASAGTQYF. This chain uses TRBV7-2 with TRBJ2-3; TRBD2 is the table's D call and was not checked against the DNA. A total of 17 residues make up the CDR3, ends included. Per the germline V gene, CDR1 is SGHTA and CDR2 is FQGNSA.

This clonotype was detected ten times or more. The chain uses TRBV30 and TRBJ2-5; tentative D call: TRBD2 (5 bases). Between the trimmed V and J ends, which lost 3 bases and 1 base, there was a span of 9 bases. The CDR3 is 13 amino acids. Per germline, CDR1 GTSNPN and CDR2 SVGIG (reference sequence). CDR3 coding DNA: TGTGCCTGGAGAGCGGCAGCCCAAGAGACCCAGTACTTC. Amino acid sequence: CAWRAAAQETQYF.

The sample holds many counts of this clonotype. This chain links TRBV5-1 with TRBJ2-2; unclear D gene. Trimming removed 4 bases at V and 3 bases at J, with 10 bases between. Germline lookup yields CDR1 SGHRS and CDR2 YFSETQ. This CDR3 comprises 14 residues. CDR3 sequence (DNA): TGCGCCAGCAGCCGCAGGACCGACACCGGGGAGCTGTTTTTT. Protein sequence: CASSRRTDTGELFF.

This clonotype was counted only a few times. The CDR3 region is CASTFTGEWYGYTF. CDR3 bases: TGTGCCAGCACCTTCACGGGGGAATGGTATGGCTACACCTTC. V and J are TRBV5-6 and TRBJ1-2; possibly TRBD1 for D (5 bases). The CDR3 has 14 residues. CDR1 is SGHDT and CDR2 is YYEEEE in the germline V gene. Deletions cut 6 bases from V and 5 bases from J, with 17 bases between. Full variable domain (remainder filled in from reference TRBV5-6 and TRBJ1-2): DAGVTQSPTHLIKTRGQQVTLRCSPKSGHDTVSWYQQALGQGPQFIFQYYEEEERQRGNFPDRFSGHQFPNYSSELNVNALLLGDSALYLCASTFTGEWYGYTFGSGTRLTVV.

The gene calls are TRBV7-2 and TRBJ2-3, with D tentatively TRBD2 (6 bases). This CDR3 region has 13 residues. The ends were cut back, 3 bases at V and 11 bases at J, with 15 bases in the middle. The germline gives CDR1 SGHTA, CDR2 FQGNSA. The DNA for the CDR3 is TGTGCCAGCAGCTTGGAGGGTCTTAGGGGGCAGTATTTT. It yields the protein CASSLEGLRGQYF.

This rearrangement joins TRBV3-1 to TRBJ2-5; D unresolved. The CDR3 loop spans 13 amino acids. Between the trimmed V and J ends, which lost 2 bases and 5 bases, there was a span of 9 bases. Per germline, CDR1 LGHDT and CDR2 YNNKEL (reference sequence). CDR3 nucleotides: TGTGCCAGCAGCCAACGGAACCGGGAGACCCAGTACTTC. It is translated as CASSQRNRETQYF.

CDR3 coding DNA: TGCGCCAGCAGCCAGCCGGGGGGCAGGTGGCGGGAGACCCAGTACTTC. Amino acid sequence: CASSQPGGRWRETQYF. This sequence joins TRBV4-1 and TRBJ2-5; tentatively, D is TRBD2 (7 bases). From germline, CDR1 is MGHRA and CDR2 YSYEKL. The CDR3 has 16 residues. V was shortened by 3 bases and J by 5 bases, with 19 bases between the two germline ends.

This clonotype appeared many times. The genes are TRBV5-1 and TRBJ2-7, with TRBD2 as a possible D gene (6 bases). Trimming shortened V by 1 base and J by 5 bases, and 7 bases separated the two germline ends. The germline V gene encodes CDR1 SGHRS and CDR2 YFSETQ. CDR3 size: 12 residues. The DNA of the CDR3 is TGCGCCAGCAGCTTGAGGGAGGACGAGCAGTACTTC. Residues: CASSLREDEQYF.

The sample holds a few counts of this clonotype. This chain connects TRBV5-6 to TRBJ2-1, with D perhaps matching TRBD1 (6 bases). The CDR3 is made up of 15 amino acids. Trimming removed 6 bases at V and 4 bases at J, with 17 bases between. The V gene's germline CDR1 is SGHDT and CDR2 YYEEEE. CDR3 bases: TGTGCCAGCATTCAATTGGGGACACCTTACAATGAGCAGTTCTTC. Amino acids: CASIQLGTPYNEQFF. The full variable domain, rest sourced from reference TRBV5-6 and TRBJ2-1, is DAGVTQSPTHLIKTRGQQVTLRCSPKSGHDTVSWYQQALGQGPQFIFQYYEEEERQRGNFPDRFSGHQFPNYSSELNVNALLLGDSALYLCASIQLGTPYNEQFFGPGTRLTVL.